The present TCR beta chain was sequenced within a study of identical twins. Study-level points and caveats: Conclusions relied on cross-sectional statistical analysis, not following the same donors. Abundant beta clonotypes from cord blood had fewer insertions, unlike memory repertoires, which showed none. In monozygotic twins, models underestimated the sharing of out-of-frame TCR alpha.

The ends were cut back, 5 bases at V and 6 bases at J, with 5 bases in the middle. The CDR3 loop spans 11 amino acids. Germline V gene lookup returns CDR1 SGHAT and CDR2 FQDESV (reference sequence). Carrying unique molecular identifiers, the cDNA also gained a universal primer site through template switching. TCRdb reanalysed the 5' RACE reads using MiXCR and keeps one entry per CDR3 protein. Among under 350,000 distinct CDR3 sequences listed, less than 9.5% were seen once. At least ten counts were recorded for this clonotype. Antigen specificity is unknown. This sample was also put to use in a study of yellow fever vaccine responses in identical twins.

The J gene is TRBJ2-1, the V gene TRBV11-1; D is uncertain. The sequence derives from a woman younger than 30 in good health. Specimen: CD8+ T cells sorted from blood. CDR3: CASSASNEQFF. CDR3 nucleotides: TGTGCCAGCAGCGCCTCCAATGAGCAGTTCTTC.